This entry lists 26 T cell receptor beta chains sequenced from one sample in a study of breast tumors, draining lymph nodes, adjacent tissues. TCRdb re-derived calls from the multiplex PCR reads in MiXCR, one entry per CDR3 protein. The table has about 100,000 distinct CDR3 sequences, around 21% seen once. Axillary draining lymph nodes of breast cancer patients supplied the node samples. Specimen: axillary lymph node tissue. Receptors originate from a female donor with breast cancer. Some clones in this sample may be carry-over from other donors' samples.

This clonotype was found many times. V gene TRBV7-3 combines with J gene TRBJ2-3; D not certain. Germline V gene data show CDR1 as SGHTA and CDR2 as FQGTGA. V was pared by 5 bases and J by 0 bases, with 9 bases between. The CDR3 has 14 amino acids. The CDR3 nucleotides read TGTGCCAGCAGCGGCGTTGCTAGCACAGATACGCAGTATTTT. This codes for CASSGVASTDTQYF.

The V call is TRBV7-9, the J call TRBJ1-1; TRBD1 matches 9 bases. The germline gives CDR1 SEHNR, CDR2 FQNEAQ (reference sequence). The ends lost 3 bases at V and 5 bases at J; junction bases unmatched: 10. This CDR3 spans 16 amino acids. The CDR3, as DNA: TGTGCCAGCAGCTTTTCCGGGACAGGGCGGGCGACTGAAGCTTTCTTT. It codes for CASSFSGTGRATEAFF.

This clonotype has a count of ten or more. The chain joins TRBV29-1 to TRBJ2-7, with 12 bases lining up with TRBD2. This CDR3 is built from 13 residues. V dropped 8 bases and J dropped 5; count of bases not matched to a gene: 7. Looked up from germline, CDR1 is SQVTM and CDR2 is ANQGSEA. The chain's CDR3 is CSFRLAGDHEQYF. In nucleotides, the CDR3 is TGCAGCTTCCGACTAGCGGGGGACCACGAGCAGTACTTC.

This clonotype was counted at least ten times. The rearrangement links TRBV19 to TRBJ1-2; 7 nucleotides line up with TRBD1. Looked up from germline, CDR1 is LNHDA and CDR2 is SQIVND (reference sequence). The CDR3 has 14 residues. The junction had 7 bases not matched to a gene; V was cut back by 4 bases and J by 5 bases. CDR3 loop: CASSTRDSVYGYTF. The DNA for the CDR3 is TGTGCCAGTAGTACCCGGGACAGCGTTTATGGCTACACCTTC. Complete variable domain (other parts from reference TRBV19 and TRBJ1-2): DGGITQSPKYLFRKEGQNVTLSCEQNLNHDAMYWYRQDPGQGLRLIYYSQIVNDFQKGDIAEGYSVSREKKESFPLTVTSAQKNPTAFYLCASSTRDSVYGYTFGSGTRLTVV.

The CDR3 region is CASSSGGIAGLLDEQFF. CDR3 sequence (DNA): TGTGCCAGCAGCTCCGGAGGAATAGCGGGGCTGCTTGATGAGCAGTTCTTC. V is TRBV13 and J is TRBJ2-1; 8 nucleotides agree with TRBD2. The CDR3 length is 17 residues. The ends lost 4 bases at V and 8 bases at J; junction bases unmatched: 16. Germline CDR1 and CDR2: PRHDT and FYEKMQ (reference sequence).

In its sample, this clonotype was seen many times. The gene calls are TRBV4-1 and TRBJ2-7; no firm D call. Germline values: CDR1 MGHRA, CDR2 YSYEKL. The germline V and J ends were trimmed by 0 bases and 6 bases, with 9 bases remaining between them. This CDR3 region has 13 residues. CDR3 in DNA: TGCGCCAGCAGCCAAGAGATGTTCTTCGAGCAGTACTTC. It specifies CASSQEMFFEQYF.

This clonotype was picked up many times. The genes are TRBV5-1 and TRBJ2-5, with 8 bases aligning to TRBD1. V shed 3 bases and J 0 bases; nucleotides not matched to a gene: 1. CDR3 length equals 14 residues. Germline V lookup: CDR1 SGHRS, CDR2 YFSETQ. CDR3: CASSSGGNQETQYF. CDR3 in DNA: TGCGCCAGCAGCTCAGGGGGCAACCAAGAGACCCAGTACTTC.

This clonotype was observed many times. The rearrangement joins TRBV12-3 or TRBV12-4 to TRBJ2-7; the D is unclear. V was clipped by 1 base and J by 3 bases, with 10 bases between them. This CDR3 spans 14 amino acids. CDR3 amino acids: CASSLEPTIYEQYF. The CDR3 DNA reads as TGTGCCAGCAGTTTAGAGCCCACGATCTACGAGCAGTACTTC.

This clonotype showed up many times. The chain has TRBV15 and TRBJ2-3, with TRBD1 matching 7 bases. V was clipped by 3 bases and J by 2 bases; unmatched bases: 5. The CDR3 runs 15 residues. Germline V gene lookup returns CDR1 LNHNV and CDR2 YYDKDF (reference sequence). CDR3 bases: TGTGCCACCAGCAGGACAGGGAAGGCCACAGATACGCAGTATTTT. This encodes CATSRTGKATDTQYF. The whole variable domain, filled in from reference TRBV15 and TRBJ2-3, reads DAMVIQNPRYQVTQFGKPVTLSCSQTLNHNVMYWYQQKSSQAPKLLFHYYDKDFNNEADTPDNFQSRRPNTSFCFLDIRSPGLGDTAMYLCATSRTGKATDTQYFGPGTRLTVL.

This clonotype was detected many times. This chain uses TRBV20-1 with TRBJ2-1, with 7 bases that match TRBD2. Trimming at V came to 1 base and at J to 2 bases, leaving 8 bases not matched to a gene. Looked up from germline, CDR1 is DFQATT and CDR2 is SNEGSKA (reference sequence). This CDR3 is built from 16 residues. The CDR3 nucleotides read TGCAGTGCTAGAGCAAGGGTAGCGGGTACCTACAATGAGCAGTTCTTC. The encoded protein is CSARARVAGTYNEQFF.

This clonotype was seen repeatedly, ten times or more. CDR3 protein: CASSLVTGKETQYF. In DNA, the CDR3 is TGTGCCAGCAGCTTAGTGACAGGGAAAGAGACCCAGTACTTC. The genes are TRBV7-9 and TRBJ2-5; TRBD1 agrees at 7 bases. With 1 base clipped from V and 3 bases from J, the junction kept 2 bases outside the gene matches. Germline V gene data show CDR1 as SEHNR and CDR2 as FQNEAQ (reference sequence). This CDR3 is 14 amino acids long. The full variable domain, with the rest looked up from reference TRBV7-9 and TRBJ2-5, is DTGVSQNPRHKITKRGQNVTFRCDPISEHNRLYWYRQTLGQGPEFLTYFQNEAQLEKSRLLSDRFSAERPKGSFSTLEIQRTEQGDSAMYLCASSLVTGKETQYFGPGTRLLVL.

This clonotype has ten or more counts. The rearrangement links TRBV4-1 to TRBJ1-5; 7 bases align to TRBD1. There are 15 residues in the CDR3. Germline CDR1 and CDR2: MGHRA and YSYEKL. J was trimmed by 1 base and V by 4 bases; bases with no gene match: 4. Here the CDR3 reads CASSLETGSNQPQHF. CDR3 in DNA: TGCGCCAGCAGCCTGGAGACAGGGAGCAATCAGCCCCAGCATTTT.

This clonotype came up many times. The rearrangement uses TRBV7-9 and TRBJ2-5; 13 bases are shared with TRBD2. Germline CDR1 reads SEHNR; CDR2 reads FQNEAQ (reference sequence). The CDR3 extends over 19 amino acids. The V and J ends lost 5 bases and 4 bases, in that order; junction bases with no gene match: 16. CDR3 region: CASSLRPGLAGDSAETQYF. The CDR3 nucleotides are TGTGCCAGCAGCCTTCGTCCAGGACTAGCGGGAGATTCGGCAGAGACCCAGTACTTC.

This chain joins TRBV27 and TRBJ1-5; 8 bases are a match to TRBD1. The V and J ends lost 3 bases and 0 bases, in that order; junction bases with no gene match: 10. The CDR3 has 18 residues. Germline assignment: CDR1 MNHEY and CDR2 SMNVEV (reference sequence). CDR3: CASSFISDRAYSNQPQHF. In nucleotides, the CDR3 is TGTGCCAGCAGTTTTATTTCGGACAGGGCATATAGCAATCAGCCCCAGCATTTT.

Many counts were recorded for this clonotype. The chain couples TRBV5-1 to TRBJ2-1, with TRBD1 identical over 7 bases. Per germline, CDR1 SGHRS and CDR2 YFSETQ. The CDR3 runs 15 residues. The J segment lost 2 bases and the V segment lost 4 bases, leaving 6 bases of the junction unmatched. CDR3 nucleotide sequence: TGCGCCAGCAGCCCCAGACAGGGCCCCTACAATGAGCAGTTCTTC. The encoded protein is CASSPRQGPYNEQFF. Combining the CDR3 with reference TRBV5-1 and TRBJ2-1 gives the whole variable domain KAGVTQTPRYLIKTRGQQVTLSCSPISGHRSVSWYQQTPGQGLQFLFEYFSETQRNKGNFPGRFSGRQFSNSRSEMNVSTLELGDSALYLCASSPRQGPYNEQFFGPGTRLTVL.

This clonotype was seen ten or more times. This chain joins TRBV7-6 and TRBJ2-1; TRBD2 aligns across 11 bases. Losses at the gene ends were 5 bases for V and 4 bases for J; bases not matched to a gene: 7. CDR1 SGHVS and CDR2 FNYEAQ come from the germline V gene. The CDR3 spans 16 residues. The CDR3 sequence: CASSPMTSGKYNEQFF. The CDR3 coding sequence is TGTGCCAGCAGCCCCATGACTAGCGGGAAGTACAATGAGCAGTTCTTC. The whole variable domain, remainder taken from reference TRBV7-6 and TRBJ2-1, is GAGVSQSPRYKVTKRGQDVALRCDPISGHVSLYWYRQALGQGPEFLTYFNYEAQQDKSGLPNDRFSAERPEGSISTLTIQRTEQRDSAMYRCASSPMTSGKYNEQFFGPGTRLTVL.

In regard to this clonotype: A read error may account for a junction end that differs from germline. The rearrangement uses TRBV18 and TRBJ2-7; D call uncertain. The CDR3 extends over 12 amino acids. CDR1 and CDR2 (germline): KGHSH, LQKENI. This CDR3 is CASSPPGYGQYF. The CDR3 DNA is TGTGCCAGCTCACCACCAGGGTACGGGCAGTACTTC.

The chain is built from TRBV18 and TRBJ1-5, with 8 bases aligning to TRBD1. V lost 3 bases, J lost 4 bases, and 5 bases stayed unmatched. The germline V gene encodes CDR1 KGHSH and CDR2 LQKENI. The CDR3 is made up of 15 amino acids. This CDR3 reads CASSPKDRANQPQHF. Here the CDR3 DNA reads TGTGCCAGCTCACCGAAGGACAGGGCGAATCAGCCCCAGCATTTT.

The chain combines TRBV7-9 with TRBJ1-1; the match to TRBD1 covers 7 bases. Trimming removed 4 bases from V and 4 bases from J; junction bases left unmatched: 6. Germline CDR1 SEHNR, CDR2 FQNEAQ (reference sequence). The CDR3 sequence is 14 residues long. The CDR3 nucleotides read TGTGCCAGCAGCTCCGACAGGGAGGCCACTGAAGCTTTCTTT. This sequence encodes CASSSDREATEAFF.

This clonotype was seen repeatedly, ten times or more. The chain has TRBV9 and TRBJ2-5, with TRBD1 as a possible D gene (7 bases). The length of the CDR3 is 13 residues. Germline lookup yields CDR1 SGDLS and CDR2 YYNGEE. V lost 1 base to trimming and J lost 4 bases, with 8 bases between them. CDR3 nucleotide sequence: TGTGCCAGCAGCGTACAGGGGGGAGAGACCCAGTACTTC. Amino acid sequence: CASSVQGGETQYF.

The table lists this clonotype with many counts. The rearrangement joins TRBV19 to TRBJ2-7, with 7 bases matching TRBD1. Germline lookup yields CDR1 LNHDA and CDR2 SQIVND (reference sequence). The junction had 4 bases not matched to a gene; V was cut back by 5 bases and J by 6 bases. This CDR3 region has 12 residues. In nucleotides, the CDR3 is TGTGCCAGTAGTCCCACAGGGGTCGAGCAGTACTTC. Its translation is CASSPTGVEQYF.

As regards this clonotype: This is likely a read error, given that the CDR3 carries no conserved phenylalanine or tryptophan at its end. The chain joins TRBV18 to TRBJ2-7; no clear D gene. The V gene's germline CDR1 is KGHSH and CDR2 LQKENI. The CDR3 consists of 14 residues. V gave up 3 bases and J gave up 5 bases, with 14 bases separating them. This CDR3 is CASSPRAGAHEQYY. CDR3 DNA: TGTGCCAGCTCACCCCGGGCCGGCGCCCACGAGCAGTACTAC.

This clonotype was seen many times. CDR3 DNA sequence: TGTGCCAGCAGAGGGACTAGCAGTAGCACAGATACGCAGTATTTT. Protein: CASRGTSSSTDTQYF. The chain joins TRBV6-6 to TRBJ2-3; 9 nucleotides align to TRBD2. This CDR3 region has 15 residues. Per the germline V gene, CDR1 is MNHNY and CDR2 is SVGAGI (reference sequence). V gave up 6 bases and J gave up 0 bases; unmatched junction bases: 4.

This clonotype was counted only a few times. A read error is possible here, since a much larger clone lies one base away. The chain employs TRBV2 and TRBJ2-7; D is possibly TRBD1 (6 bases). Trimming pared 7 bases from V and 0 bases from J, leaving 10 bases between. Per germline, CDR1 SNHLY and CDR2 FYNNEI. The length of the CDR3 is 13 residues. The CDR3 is CASKGQTSYEQYF. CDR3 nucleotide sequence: TGTGCCAGCAAGGGACAAACCTCCTACGAGCAGTACTTC.

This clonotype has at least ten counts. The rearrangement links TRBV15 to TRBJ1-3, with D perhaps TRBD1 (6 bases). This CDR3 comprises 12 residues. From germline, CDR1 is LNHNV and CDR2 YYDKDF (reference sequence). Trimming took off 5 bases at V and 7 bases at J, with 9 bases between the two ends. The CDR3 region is CATSGRGNTIYF. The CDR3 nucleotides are TGTGCCACCAGCGGGAGGGGGAACACCATATATTTT.

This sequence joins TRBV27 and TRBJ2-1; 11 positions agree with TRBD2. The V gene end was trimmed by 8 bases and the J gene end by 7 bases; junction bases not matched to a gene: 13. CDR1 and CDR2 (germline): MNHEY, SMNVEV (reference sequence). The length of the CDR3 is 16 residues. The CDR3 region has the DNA TGTGCCAGCGGGGCTAGCGGGAGGAGGATAGAGAATGAGCAGTTCTTC. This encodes CASGASGRRIENEQFF.